The present T cell receptor beta chain was sequenced within a study of regulatory T cells in long-lasting Graves disease. The CDR3 length is 13 residues. The V end lost 2 bases, the J end lost 3 bases, and 8 bases lay between the germline ends. This clonotype has at least ten counts. Time point here: newly diagnosed GD, antithyroid drugs for less than 3 months. The TCR library was made from RNA extracted from PBMCs. Building the TCR beta libraries relied on iRepertoire HTBI primers, and CDR3 regions underwent Arm-PCR. Each CDR3 protein is one row after TCRdb ran MiXCR on the multiplex PCR reads. The sample lists roughly 510,000 distinct CDR3 sequences, 15% to 20% occurring once. Another study also made use of these data, one on T cells in Graves' hyperthyroidism and ophthalmopathy.

The chain has TRBV12-3 or TRBV12-4 and TRBJ2-7, with D unresolved. The sample in question was peripheral blood mononuclear cells (PBMCs), obtained at new diagnosis, from a patient treated with antithyroid drugs. The sequence was collected from a young man with Graves disease. The CDR3 coding sequence is TGTGCCAGCAGTTTAAATCAGGTCTACGAGCAGTACTTC. Its protein is CASSLNQVYEQYF.